Included here is one T cell receptor (beta chain) sequence, with context. The entry originates in a study of blood T cell repertoires in COVID-19. Study summary: Specimens from acute and convalescent COVID-19 originated in the United States, Italy and Spain.

Germline lookup yields CDR1 SGHRS and CDR2 YFSETQ. CDR3 length equals 14 residues. V dropped 4 bases and J dropped 6; count of bases not matched to a gene: 4. Using immunoSEQ multiplex PCR, the repertoire was profiled, and TCRdb retains in-frame clones only, with some absent. The sample has 60,000 to 70,000 clones, approximately 86% seen once. This receptor was identified in a woman aged 55-69 years with acute or convalescent COVID-19. The chain employs TRBV5-1 and TRBJ1-4, with 9 bases fitting TRBD1. Sequences were obtained from peripheral blood. CDR3 DNA sequence: TGCGCCAGCAGCGTTACAGGGGGCGATGAAAAACTGTTTTTT. As protein: CASSVTGGDEKLFF.